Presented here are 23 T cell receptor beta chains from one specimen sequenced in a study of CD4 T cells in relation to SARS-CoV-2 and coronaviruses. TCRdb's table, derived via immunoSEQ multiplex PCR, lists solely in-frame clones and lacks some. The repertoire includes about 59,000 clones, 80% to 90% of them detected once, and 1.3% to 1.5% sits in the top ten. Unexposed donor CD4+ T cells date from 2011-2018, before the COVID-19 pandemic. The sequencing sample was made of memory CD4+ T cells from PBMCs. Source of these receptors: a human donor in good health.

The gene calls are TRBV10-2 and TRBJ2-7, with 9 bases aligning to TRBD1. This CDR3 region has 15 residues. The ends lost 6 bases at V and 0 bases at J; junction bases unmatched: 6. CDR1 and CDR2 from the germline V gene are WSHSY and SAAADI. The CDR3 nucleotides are TGCGCCAGCAGGTCAAAGACAGGGGGCTCCTACGAGCAGTACTTC. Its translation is CASRSKTGGSYEQYF.

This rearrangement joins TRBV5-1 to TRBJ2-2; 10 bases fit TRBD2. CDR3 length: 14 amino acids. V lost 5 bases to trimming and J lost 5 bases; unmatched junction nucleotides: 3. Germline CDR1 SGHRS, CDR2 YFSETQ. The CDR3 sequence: CASRGTSVTGELFF. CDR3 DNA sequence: TGCGCCAGCAGGGGGACTAGCGTGACCGGGGAGCTGTTTTTT.

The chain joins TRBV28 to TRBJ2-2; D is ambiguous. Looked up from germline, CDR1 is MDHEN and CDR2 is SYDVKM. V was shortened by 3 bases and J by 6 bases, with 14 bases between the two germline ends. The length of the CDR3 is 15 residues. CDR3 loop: CASSLSGARAGELFF. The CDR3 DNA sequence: TGTGCCAGCAGTTTGTCGGGCGCCCGGGCCGGGGAGCTGTTTTTT.

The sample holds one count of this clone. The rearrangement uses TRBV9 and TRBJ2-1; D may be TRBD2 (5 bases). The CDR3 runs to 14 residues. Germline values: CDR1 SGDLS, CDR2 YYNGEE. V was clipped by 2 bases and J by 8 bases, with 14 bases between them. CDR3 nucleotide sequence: TGTGCCAGCAGCGTCCCCGGCACGAGGGATGAGCAGTTCTTC. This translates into CASSVPGTRDEQFF.

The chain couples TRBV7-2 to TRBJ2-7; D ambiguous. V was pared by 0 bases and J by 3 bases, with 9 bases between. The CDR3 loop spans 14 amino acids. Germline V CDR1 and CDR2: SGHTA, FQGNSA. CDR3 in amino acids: CASSLASWFYEQYF. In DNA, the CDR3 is TGTGCCAGCAGCTTAGCTTCATGGTTCTACGAGCAGTACTTC.

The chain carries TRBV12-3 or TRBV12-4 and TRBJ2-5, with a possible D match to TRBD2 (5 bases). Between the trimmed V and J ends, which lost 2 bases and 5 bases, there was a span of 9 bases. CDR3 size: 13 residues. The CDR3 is CASSLTRWETQYF. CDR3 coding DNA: TGTGCCAGCAGTTTAACTAGGTGGGAGACCCAGTACTTC.

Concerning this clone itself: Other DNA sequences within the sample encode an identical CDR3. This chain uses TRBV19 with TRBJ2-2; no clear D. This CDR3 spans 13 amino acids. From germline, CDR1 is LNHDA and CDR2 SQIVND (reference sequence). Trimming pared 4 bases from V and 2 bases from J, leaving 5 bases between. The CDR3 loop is CASSNPNTGELFF. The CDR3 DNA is TGTGCCAGTAGTAACCCCAACACCGGGGAGCTGTTTTTT.

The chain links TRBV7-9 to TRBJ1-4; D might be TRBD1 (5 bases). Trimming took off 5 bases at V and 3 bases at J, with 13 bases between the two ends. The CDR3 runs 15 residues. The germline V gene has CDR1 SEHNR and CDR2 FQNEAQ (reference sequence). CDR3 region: CASSLVQGSNEKLFF. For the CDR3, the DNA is TGTGCCAGCAGCCTCGTTCAGGGCTCTAATGAAAAACTGTTTTTT.

The CDR3 reads CASYRDTNSPLHF. In DNA, the CDR3 is TGTGCCAGCTACCGGGACACTAATTCACCCCTCCACTTT. V gene TRBV2 combines with J gene TRBJ1-6; tentatively, D is TRBD1 (6 bases). CDR3 length: 13 residues. V dropped 8 bases and J dropped 6 bases, with 11 bases sitting between them. CDR1 and CDR2 from the germline V gene are SNHLY and FYNNEI. Supplemented by reference TRBV2 and TRBJ1-6, the full variable domain reads EPEVTQTPSHQVTQMGQEVILRCVPISNHLYFYWYRQILGQKVEFLVSFYNNEISEKSEIFDDQFSVERPDGSNFTLKIRSTKLEDSAMYFCASYRDTNSPLHFGNGTRLTVT.

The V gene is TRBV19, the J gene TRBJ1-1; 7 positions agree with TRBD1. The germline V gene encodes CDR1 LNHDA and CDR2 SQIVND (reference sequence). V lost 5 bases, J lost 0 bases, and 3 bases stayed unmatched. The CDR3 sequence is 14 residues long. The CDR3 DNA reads TGTGCCAGTAGTTCACAGGGGATGAACACTGAAGCTTTCTTT. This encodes CASSSQGMNTEAFF.

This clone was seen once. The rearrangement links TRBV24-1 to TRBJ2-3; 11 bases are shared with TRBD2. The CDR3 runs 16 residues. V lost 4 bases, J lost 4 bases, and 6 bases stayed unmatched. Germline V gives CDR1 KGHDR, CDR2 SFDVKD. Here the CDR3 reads CATSEVAGGGPDTQYF. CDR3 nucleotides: TGTGCCACCAGTGAAGTAGCGGGAGGGGGGCCAGATACGCAGTATTTT.

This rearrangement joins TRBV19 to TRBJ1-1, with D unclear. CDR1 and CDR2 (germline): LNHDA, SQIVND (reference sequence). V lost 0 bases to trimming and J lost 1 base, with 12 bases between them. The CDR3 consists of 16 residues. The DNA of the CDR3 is TGTGCCAGTAGTATAGATCTTGGCCAACCGAACACTGAAGCTTTCTTT. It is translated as CASSIDLGQPNTEAFF.

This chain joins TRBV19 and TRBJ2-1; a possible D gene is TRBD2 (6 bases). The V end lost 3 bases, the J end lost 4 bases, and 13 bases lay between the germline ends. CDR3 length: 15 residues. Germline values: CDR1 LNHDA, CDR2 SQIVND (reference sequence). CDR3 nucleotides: TGTGCCAGTAGTATCGGTAGCGGCCGTTACAATGAGCAGTTCTTC. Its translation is CASSIGSGRYNEQFF. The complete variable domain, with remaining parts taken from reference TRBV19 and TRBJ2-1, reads DGGITQSPKYLFRKEGQNVTLSCEQNLNHDAMYWYRQDPGQGLRLIYYSQIVNDFQKGDIAEGYSVSREKKESFPLTVTSAQKNPTAFYLCASSIGSGRYNEQFFGPGTRLTVL.

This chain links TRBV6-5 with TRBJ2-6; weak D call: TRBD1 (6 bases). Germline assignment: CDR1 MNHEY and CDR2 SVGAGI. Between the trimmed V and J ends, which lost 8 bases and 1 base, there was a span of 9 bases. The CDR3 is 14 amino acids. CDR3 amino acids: CASQGRSGANVLTF. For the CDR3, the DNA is TGTGCCAGCCAGGGGCGGTCTGGGGCCAACGTCCTGACTTTC.

CDR3: CASSSTGDGTDTQYF. The CDR3 nucleotides are TGTGCCAGCAGCTCCACCGGGGATGGCACAGATACGCAGTATTTT. The chain couples TRBV7-9 to TRBJ2-3, with D perhaps matching TRBD2 (5 bases). The CDR3 spans 15 residues. Germline V gene data show CDR1 as SEHNR and CDR2 as FQNEAQ (reference sequence). V lost 4 bases and J 1 base, leaving 12 bases between the germline ends.

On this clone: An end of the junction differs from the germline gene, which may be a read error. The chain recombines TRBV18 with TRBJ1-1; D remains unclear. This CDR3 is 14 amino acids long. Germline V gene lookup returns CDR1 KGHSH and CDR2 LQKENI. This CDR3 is CASSPRGADTEAFF. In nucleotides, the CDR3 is TGTGCCAGCTCTCCACGGGGAGCGGACACTGAAGCTTTCTTT. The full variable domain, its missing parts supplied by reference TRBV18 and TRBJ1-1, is NAGVMQNPRHLVRRRGQEARLRCSPMKGHSHVYWYRQLPEEGLKFMVYLQKENIIDESGMPKERFSAEFPKEGPSILRIQQVVRGDSAAYFCASSPRGADTEAFFGQGTRLTVV.

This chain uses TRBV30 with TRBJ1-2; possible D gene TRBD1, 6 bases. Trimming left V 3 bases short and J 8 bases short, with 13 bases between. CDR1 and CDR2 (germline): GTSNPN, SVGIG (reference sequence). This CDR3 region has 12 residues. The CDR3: CAWSPGTWGYTF. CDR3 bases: TGTGCCTGGAGCCCCGGGACATGGGGCTACACCTTC. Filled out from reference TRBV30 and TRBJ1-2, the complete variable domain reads SQTIHQWPATLVQPVGSPLSLECTVEGTSNPNLYWYRQAAGRGLQLLFYSVGIGQISSEVPQNLSASRPQDRQFILSSKKLLLSDSGFYLCAWSPGTWGYTFGSGTRLTVV.

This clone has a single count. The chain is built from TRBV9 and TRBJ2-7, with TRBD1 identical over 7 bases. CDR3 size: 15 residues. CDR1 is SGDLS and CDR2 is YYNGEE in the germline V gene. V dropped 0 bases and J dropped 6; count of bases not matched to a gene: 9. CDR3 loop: CASSVEGTALGEQYF. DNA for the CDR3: TGTGCCAGCAGCGTAGAGGGGACAGCCCTTGGCGAGCAGTACTTC.

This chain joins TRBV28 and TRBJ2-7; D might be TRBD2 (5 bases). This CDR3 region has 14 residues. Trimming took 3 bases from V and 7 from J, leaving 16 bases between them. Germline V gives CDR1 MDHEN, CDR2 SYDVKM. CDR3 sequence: CASSLSGTRFEQYF. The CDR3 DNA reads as TGTGCCAGCAGTTTGTCGGGAACCAGGTTTGAGCAGTACTTC. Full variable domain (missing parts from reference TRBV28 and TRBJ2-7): DVKVTQSSRYLVKRTGEKVFLECVQDMDHENMFWYRQDPGLGLRLIYFSYDVKMKEKGDIPEGYSVSREKKERFSLILESASTNQTSMYLCASSLSGTRFEQYFGPGTRLTVT.

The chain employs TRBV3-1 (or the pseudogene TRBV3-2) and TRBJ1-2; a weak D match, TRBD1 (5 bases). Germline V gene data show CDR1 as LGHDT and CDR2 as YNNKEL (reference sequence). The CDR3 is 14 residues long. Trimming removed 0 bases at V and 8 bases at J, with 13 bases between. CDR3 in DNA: TGTGCCAGCAGCCAAGATAGAAAGGGGCTGGGCTACACCTTC. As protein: CASSQDRKGLGYTF.

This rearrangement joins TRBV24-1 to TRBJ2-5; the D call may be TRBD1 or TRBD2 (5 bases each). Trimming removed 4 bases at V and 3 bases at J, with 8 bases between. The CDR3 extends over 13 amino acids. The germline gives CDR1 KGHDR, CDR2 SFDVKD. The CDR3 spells CATSERGKETQYF. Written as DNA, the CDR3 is TGTGCCACCAGTGAGAGGGGTAAAGAGACCCAGTACTTC.

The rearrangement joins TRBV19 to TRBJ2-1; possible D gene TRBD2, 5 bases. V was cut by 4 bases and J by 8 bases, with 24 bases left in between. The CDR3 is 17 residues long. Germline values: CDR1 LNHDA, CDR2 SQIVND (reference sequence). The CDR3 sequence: CASSTPGERTLSDEQFF. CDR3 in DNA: TGTGCCAGTAGTACCCCTGGAGAGCGGACTCTTTCGGATGAGCAGTTCTTC.

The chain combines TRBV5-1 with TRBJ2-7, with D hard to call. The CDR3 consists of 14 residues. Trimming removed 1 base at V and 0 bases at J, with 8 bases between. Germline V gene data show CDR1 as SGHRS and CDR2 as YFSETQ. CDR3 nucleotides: TGCGCCAGCAGCTTGCAGGTGAGCTCCTACGAGCAGTACTTC. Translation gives CASSLQVSSYEQYF. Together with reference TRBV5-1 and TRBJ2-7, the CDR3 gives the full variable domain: KAGVTQTPRYLIKTRGQQVTLSCSPISGHRSVSWYQQTPGQGLQFLFEYFSETQRNKGNFPGRFSGRQFSNSRSEMNVSTLELGDSALYLCASSLQVSSYEQYFGPGTRLTVT.